This T cell receptor (beta chain) was found in a study of cytomegalovirus exposure and HLA in healthy donors. Findings and caveats of the study: Being productive about 90% or about 30% of the time was typical of most TCR beta V segments in an earlier analysis.

Germline CDR1 reads SGHRS; CDR2 reads YFSETQ. CDR3 size: 15 residues. V was clipped by 1 base and J by 10 bases; unmatched bases: 12. Of note for this clone: Its antigen is unknown.

The donors comprised healthy bone marrow donors. With 60 Vbeta and 13 Jbeta primers, the PCR was carried out. Using immunoSEQ multiplex PCR, the repertoire was profiled, and TCRdb retains in-frame clones only, with some absent. The sample lists 120,000 or so clones, about 80% occurring once. This receptor was identified in a woman in her forties in good health and CMV-seropositive. The chain carries TRBV5-1 and TRBJ1-1, with 8 bases lining up with TRBD1. Source material: PBMCs. CDR3 coding DNA: TGCGCCAGCAGCTTGAACCCGGACAGGGAGGAAAGAGCTTTCTTT. As protein: CASSLNPDREERAFF.